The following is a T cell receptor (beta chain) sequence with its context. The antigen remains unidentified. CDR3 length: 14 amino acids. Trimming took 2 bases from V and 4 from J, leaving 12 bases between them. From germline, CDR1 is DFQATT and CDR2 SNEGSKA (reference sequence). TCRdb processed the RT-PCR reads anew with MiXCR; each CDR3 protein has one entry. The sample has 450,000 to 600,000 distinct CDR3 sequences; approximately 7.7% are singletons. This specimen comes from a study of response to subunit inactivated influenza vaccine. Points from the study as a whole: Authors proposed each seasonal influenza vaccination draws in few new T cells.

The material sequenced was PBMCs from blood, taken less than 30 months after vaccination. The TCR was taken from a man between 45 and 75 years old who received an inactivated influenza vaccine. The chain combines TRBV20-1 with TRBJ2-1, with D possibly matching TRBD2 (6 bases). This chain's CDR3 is CSARSGTGYNEQFF. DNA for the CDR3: TGCAGTGCTAGAAGTGGGACTGGGTACAATGAGCAGTTCTTC.